This TCR beta chain was sequenced in a study of cytomegalovirus exposure and HLA in healthy donors. The PCR was carried out with 60 Vbeta primers and 13 Jbeta primers. Profiled with immunoSEQ multiplex PCR; TCRdb holds only in-frame clones, not every one. Found here are about 190,000 clones, about 81% of them singletons; the top ten hold around 2%. Study conclusions and caveats: Some V segments could not be told apart, so they were left out, TRBV6-2 and TRBV6-3 among them.

The CDR3 is 14 amino acids. V shed 0 bases and J shed 5 bases, with 13 bases lying between them. The germline gives CDR1 GTSNPN, CDR2 SVGIG (reference sequence). A remark on this clone: Its antigen is unknown.

The sample was PBMCs. This sequence originates from a woman younger than 35 in good health and CMV-seropositive. The chain carries TRBV30 and TRBJ1-2; a possible D gene is TRBD1 (5 bases). For the CDR3, the DNA is TGTGCCTGGAGTGTACAGCAGGGCGGATATGGCTACACCTTC. Translating gives CAWSVQQGGYGYTF.